This T cell receptor (beta chain) was retrieved from a study of T cell responses to AZD1222 COVID-19 vaccine. This table comes from immunoSEQ multiplex PCR, and its TCRdb copy is limited to in-frame clones, with some not included. The sample lists some 160,000 clones, approximately 90% occurring once. The sequenced sample was peripheral blood, obtained 28 days after the second AZD1222 dose. This TCR was recovered from an adult who received the AZD1222 COVID-19 vaccine.

The CDR3 bases are TGTGCCAGCAGGTTGACTAGCGGGGGAGAGACCCAGTACTTC. It specifies CASRLTSGGETQYF. The gene calls are TRBV7-3 and TRBJ2-5, with TRBD2 matching over 12 bases. This CDR3 is built from 14 residues. Germline CDR1 and CDR2: SGHTA and FQGTGA. Losses at the gene ends were 6 bases for V and 4 bases for J; bases not matched to a gene: 3.